Given below is one T cell receptor (beta chain) in context. The sample originates from a study of blood T cell repertoires in COVID-19. Sequencing used immunoSEQ multiplex PCR; TCRdb keeps in-frame clones, though not all of them. The sample lists about 50,000 clones, 86% seen once, with approximately 3.1% in the top ten. Study members were between about 18 and 100 years old and lived in over 20 US regions. Participant reports of clinical history set cohort assignment. The sample taken for sequencing was PBMCs or T cells enriched from blood (not recorded which). The sequence was collected from a woman aged 45 to 65 who had recovered from COVID-19.

The CDR3 reads CASSSTGQVRDGYTF. The CDR3 DNA reads TGCGCCAGCAGCAGTACAGGGCAAGTAAGGGATGGCTACACCTTC. This chain connects TRBV5-1 to TRBJ1-2; possibly TRBD1 for D (6 bases). Germline V lookup: CDR1 SGHRS, CDR2 YFSETQ. The CDR3 length is 15 residues. V shed 4 bases and J shed 6 bases, with 19 bases lying between them.